This T cell receptor (beta chain) was documented in a study of T cells in Graves' hyperthyroidism and ophthalmopathy. This clonotype has at least ten counts. In germline, CDR1 is LGHDT, CDR2 YNNKEL (reference sequence). V was clipped by 3 bases and J by 1 base; unmatched bases: 4. The CDR3 totals 15 residues. RNA transcripts provided the source from which TCR beta CDR3 regions were amplified. TCR CDR3 regions were first amplified by RT-PCR with HTBI primers. A single record per CDR3 protein comes from TCRdb applying MiXCR to the multiplex PCR reads. The repertoire holds more than 500,000 distinct CDR3 sequences, with around 15% as singletons.

The chain is built from TRBV3-1 and TRBJ2-3, with 7 positions matching TRBD1. This sequence originates from a woman aged 25 to 39 with Graves' ophthalmopathy. Sequenced sample: blood. The CDR3 is CASSHRQGRTDTQYF. The CDR3 DNA reads as TGTGCCAGCAGCCACCGACAGGGACGCACAGATACGCAGTATTTT.